The 10 T cell receptor beta chains presented below share a single source sample, sequenced in a study of blood T cell repertoires in COVID-19. Sequencing was performed with immunoSEQ multiplex PCR; in TCRdb, only in-frame clones are kept and a portion is missing. Of fewer than 250,000 clones detected, 82% appear once; the ten largest clones hold over 3.5%. The sample consisted of peripheral blood. All receptors come from a woman aged 70-85 years with acute or convalescent COVID-19.

This clone appeared a single time. The J gene is TRBJ2-1, the V gene TRBV5-4; TRBD2 aligns across 8 bases. The CDR3 has 19 amino acids. CDR1 and CDR2 from the germline V gene are SGHNT and YYREEE (reference sequence). J was trimmed by 1 base and V by 2 bases; bases with no gene match: 14. The CDR3 region has the DNA TGTGCCAGCAGCTTTCTACGCCGGTCGCGGGGGGCATCCTACAATGAGCAGTTCTTC. Translation: CASSFLRRSRGASYNEQFF.

This clone has only one observation. The chain is built from TRBV15 and TRBJ2-2; 7 bases are shared with TRBD2. Germline trimming cut 0 bases from V and 3 bases from J; bases unmatched to any gene: 4. The germline CDR1 and CDR2 sequences are LNHNV and YYDKDF (reference sequence). The CDR3 extends over 16 amino acids. The CDR3 region has the DNA TGTGCCACCAGCAGAGATAAGCGGGGTTACACCGGGGAGCTGTTTTTT. This sequence encodes CATSRDKRGYTGELFF.

V gene TRBV19 combines with J gene TRBJ1-3; 7 bases match TRBD1. Germline assignment: CDR1 LNHDA and CDR2 SQIVND (reference sequence). Losses at the gene ends were 4 bases for V and 2 bases for J; bases not matched to a gene: 2. The CDR3 is 14 residues long. The CDR3 reads CASSTTGAGNTIYF. The CDR3 DNA follows: TGTGCCAGTAGTACCACAGGGGCTGGAAACACCATATATTTT.

The table lists this clone with a count of one. The gene calls are TRBV10-3 and TRBJ2-1, with D possibly matching TRBD1 (6 bases). The CDR3 spans 16 residues. CDR1 and CDR2 from the germline V gene are ENHRY and SYGVKD. V lost 4 bases, J lost 0 bases, and 13 bases lay in between. CDR3 nucleotide sequence: TGTGCCATCAGTGTTTCAGGGGCGAGCTCCTACAATGAGCAGTTCTTC. Its protein product is CAISVSGASSYNEQFF.

CDR3 protein: CASSESVVGAGYGYTF. CDR3 coding DNA: TGTGCCAGCAGTGAATCTGTGGTAGGGGCTGGCTATGGCTACACCTTC. The chain joins TRBV6-1 to TRBJ1-2; D is possibly TRBD1 (5 bases). CDR3 length: 16 residues. V dropped 2 bases and J dropped 4 bases, with 17 bases sitting between them. Germline CDR1 and CDR2: MNHNS and SASEGT.

The rearrangement links TRBV19 to TRBJ1-6; TRBD1 matches at 7 bases. Per germline, CDR1 LNHDA and CDR2 SQIVND (reference sequence). The CDR3 totals 16 residues. The junction had 12 bases not matched to a gene; V was cut back by 7 bases and J by 6 bases. Here the CDR3 DNA reads TGTGCCAGTATGGGGGACAGTCAGGGTTTTAATTCACCCCTCCACTTT. It specifies CASMGDSQGFNSPLHF.

The genes are TRBV10-3 and TRBJ2-1; D is possibly TRBD1 (7 bases). Germline CDR1 reads ENHRY; CDR2 reads SYGVKD. V was trimmed by 7 bases and J by 4 bases, leaving 20 bases between them. CDR3 size: 16 residues. The CDR3 DNA sequence: TGTGCCATCACCAACTCGGACCAGGGGGGATACAATGAGCAGTTCTTC. It is translated as CAITNSDQGGYNEQFF.

This clone was recorded a few times. The chain recombines TRBV28 with TRBJ1-2; D is undetermined. Germline CDR1 and CDR2: MDHEN and SYDVKM. This CDR3 region has 15 residues. V was clipped by 4 bases and J by 0 bases, with 12 bases between them. The CDR3 nucleotides read TGTGCCAGCAGTTGGTTGGAGCCTCCTAACTATGGCTACACCTTC. Its translation: CASSWLEPPNYGYTF.

This chain joins TRBV29-1 and TRBJ1-1; TRBD1 aligns across 8 bases. This CDR3 region has 14 residues. Germline V gene data show CDR1 as SQVTM and CDR2 as ANQGSEA. V shed 8 bases, J shed 3 bases, and the junction held 11 bases outside the gene matches. CDR3 DNA: TGCAGCATCCTAGTAACAGGGGGGGACACTGAAGCTTTCTTT. As protein: CSILVTGGDTEAFF.

J is TRBJ1-6 and V is TRBV4-2; D uncertain. Germline V gives CDR1 LGHNA, CDR2 YNFKEQ. Trimming cost V 0 bases and J 2 bases, with 8 bases left between them. The CDR3 is made up of 16 amino acids. The DNA of the CDR3 is TGTGCCAGCAGCCAAGAGGTACAGCCCTATAATTCACCCCTCCACTTT. This translates into CASSQEVQPYNSPLHF.